The table lists the clone carrying this T cell receptor beta chain with many counts. TCR beta CDR3 region amplification was performed from RNA transcripts. Using the HTBI primer set, a first-round RT-PCR was run on the TCR CDR3. TCRdb analysed the multiplex PCR reads with MiXCR anew, one entry per CDR3 protein. The sample has about 700,000 distinct CDR3 sequences; about 15% are singletons. The data are from a study of T cells in Graves' hyperthyroidism and ophthalmopathy. Unmatched junction bases numbered 4, after V lost 5 bases and J lost 1 base. CDR3 length equals 14 residues. The germline gives CDR1 SQVTM, CDR2 ANQGSEA.

This receptor was taken from a woman aged 18-29 years with Graves' hyperthyroidism. Sequenced sample: blood. The gene calls are TRBV29-1 and TRBJ2-3; 9 bases are shared with TRBD2. The DNA of the CDR3 is TGCAGCGTTTCAGGCGGGAGGGGCACAGATACGCAGTATTTT. Translation gives CSVSGGRGTDTQYF.